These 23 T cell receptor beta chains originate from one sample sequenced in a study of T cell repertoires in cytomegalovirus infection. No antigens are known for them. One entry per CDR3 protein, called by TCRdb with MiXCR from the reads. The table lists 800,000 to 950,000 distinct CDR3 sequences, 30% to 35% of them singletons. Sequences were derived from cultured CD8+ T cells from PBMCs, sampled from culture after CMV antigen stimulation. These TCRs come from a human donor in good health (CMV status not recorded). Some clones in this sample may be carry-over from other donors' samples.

CDR3 protein: CASSYNRDNEAFF. CDR3 bases: TGTGCCAGCAGTTACAACAGGGACAATGAAGCTTTCTTT. The chain uses TRBV6-5 and TRBJ1-1; maybe TRBD1 (6 bases). The V and J ends lost 2 bases and 7 bases respectively, with 11 bases between them. CDR1 MNHEY and CDR2 SVGAGI come from the germline V gene. The CDR3 runs 13 residues.

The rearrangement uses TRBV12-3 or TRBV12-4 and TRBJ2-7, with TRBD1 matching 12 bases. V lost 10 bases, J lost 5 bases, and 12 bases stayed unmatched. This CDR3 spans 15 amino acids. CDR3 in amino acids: CANIQSGTGGHEQYF. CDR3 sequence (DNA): TGTGCCAACATCCAATCCGGGACAGGGGGCCACGAGCAGTACTTC.

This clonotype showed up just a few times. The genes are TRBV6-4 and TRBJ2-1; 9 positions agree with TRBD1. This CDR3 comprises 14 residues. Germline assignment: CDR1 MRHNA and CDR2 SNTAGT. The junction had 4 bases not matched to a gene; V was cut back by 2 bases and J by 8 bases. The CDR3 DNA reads TGTGCCAGCAGTGACGGACAGGGGTACCATGAGCAGTTCTTC. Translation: CASSDGQGYHEQFF.

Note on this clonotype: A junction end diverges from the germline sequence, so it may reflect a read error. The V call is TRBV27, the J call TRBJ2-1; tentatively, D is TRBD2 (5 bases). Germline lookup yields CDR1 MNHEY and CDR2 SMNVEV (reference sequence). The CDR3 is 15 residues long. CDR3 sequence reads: CASSLWGASYNEQFF. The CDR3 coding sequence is TGTGCCAGCAGCTTATGGGGAGCCTCCTACAATGAGCAGTTCTTC.

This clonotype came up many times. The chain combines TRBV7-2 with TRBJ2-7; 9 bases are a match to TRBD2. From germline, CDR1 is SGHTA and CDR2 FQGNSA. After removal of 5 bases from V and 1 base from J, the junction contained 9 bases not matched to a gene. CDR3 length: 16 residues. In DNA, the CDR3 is TGTGCCAGCAGCGGCGGGGGACTAGCAGGTTCCTACGAGCAGTACGTC. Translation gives CASSGGGLAGSYEQYV.

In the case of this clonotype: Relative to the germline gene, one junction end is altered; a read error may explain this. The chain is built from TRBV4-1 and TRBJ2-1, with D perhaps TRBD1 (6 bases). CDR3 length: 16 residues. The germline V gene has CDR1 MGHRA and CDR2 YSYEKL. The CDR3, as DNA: TGCACCAGCAGCCAAGAGAGGGGGAGCTCCTACAATGAGCAGTTCTTC. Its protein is CTSSQERGSSYNEQFF.

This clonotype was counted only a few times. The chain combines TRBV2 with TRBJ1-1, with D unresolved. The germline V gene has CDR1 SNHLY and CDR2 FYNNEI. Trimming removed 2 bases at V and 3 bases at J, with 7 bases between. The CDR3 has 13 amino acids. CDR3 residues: CASSELRDTEAFF. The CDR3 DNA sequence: TGTGCCAGCAGTGAATTGCGGGACACTGAAGCTTTCTTT.

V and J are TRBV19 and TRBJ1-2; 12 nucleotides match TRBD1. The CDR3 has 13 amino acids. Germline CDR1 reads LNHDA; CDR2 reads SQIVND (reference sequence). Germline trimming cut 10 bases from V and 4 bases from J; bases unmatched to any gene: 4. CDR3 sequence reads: CATLGQGAYGYTF. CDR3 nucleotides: TGTGCCACCCTGGGACAGGGGGCCTATGGCTACACCTTC. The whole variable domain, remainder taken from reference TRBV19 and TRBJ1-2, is DGGITQSPKYLFRKEGQNVTLSCEQNLNHDAMYWYRQDPGQGLRLIYYSQIVNDFQKGDIAEGYSVSREKKESFPLTVTSAQKNPTAFYLCATLGQGAYGYTFGSGTRLTVV.

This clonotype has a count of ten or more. The CDR3 DNA sequence: TGTGCCAGCAGCGGTCGGGACAGGGTTGATGAAAAACTGTTTTTT. It yields the protein CASSGRDRVDEKLFF. The rearrangement joins TRBV7-2 to TRBJ1-4, with 9 bases fitting TRBD1. CDR1 SGHTA and CDR2 FQGNSA come from the germline V gene. The CDR3 covers 15 residues. The ends lost 5 bases at V and 6 bases at J; junction bases unmatched: 7.

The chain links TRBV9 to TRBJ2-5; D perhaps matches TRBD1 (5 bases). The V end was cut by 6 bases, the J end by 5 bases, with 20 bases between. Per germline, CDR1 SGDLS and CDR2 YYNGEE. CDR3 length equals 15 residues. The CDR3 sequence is CASTLSLGAGETQYF. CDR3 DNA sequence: TGTGCCAGCACCCTTAGCCTAGGGGCAGGGGAGACCCAGTACTTC.

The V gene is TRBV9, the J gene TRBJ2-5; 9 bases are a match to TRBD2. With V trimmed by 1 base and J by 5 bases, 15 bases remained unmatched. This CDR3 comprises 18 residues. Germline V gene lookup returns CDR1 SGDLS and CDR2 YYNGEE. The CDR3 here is CASSVNRGLARTGETQYF. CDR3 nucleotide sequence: TGTGCCAGCAGCGTAAACAGAGGACTAGCGAGAACTGGGGAGACCCAGTACTTC.

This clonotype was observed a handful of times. The CDR3: CASSQDWAGWSKNIQYF. The CDR3 DNA sequence: TGCGCCAGCAGCCAAGATTGGGCAGGATGGTCCAAAAACATTCAGTACTTC. This rearrangement joins TRBV4-3 to TRBJ2-4; D gene ambiguous. This CDR3 spans 17 amino acids. CDR1 is LGHNA and CDR2 is YSLEER in the germline V gene. The germline V and J ends were trimmed by 0 bases and 2 bases, with 14 bases remaining between them.

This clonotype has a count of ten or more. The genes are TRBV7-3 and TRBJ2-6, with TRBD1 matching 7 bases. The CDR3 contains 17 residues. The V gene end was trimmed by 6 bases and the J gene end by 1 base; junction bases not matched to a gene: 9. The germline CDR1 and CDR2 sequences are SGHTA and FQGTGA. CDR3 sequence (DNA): TGTGCCAGCAGTCAAGGGAAGACAGGGTCTGGGGCCAACGTCCTGACTTTC. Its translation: CASSQGKTGSGANVLTF.

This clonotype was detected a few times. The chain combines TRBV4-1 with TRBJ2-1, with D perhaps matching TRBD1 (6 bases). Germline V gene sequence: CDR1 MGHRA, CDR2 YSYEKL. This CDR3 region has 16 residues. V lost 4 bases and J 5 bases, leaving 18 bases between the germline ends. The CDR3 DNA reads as TGCGCCAGCAGCCTAAGGACAGACCGCAGGGACAATGAGCAGTTCTTC. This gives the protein CASSLRTDRRDNEQFF.

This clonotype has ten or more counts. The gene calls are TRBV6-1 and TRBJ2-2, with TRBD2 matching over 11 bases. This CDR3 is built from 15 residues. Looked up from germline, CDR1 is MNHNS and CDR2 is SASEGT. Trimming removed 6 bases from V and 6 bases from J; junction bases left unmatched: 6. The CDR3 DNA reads TGTGCCAGCAGCGTTAGCGGGGGGGCCGCCGGGGAGCTGTTTTTT. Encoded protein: CASSVSGGAAGELFF.

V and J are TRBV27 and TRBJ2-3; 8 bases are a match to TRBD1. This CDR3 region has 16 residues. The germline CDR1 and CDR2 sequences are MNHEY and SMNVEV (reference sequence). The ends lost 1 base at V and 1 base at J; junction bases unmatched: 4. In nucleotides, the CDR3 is TGTGCCAGCAGTTTATTACCGGGACAGGGCACAGATACGCAGTATTTT. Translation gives CASSLLPGQGTDTQYF.

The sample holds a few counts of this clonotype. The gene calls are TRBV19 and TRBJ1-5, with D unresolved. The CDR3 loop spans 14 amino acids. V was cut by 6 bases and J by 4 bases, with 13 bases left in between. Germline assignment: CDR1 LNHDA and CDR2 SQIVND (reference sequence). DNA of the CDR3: TGTGCCAGTAGGGAAAAAGGGATTAATCAGCCCCAGCATTTT. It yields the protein CASREKGINQPQHF.

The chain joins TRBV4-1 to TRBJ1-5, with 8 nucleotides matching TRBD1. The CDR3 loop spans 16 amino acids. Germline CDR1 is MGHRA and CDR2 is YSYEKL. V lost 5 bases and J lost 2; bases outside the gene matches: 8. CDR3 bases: TGCGCCAGCAGCGGACAGGGATCGGGTGGCAATCAGCCCCAGCATTTT. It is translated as CASSGQGSGGNQPQHF.

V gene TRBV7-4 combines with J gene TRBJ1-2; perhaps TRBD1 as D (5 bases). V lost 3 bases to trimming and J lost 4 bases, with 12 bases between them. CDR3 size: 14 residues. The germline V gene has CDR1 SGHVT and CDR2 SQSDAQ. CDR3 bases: TGTGCCAGCAGCTTGGGCAGGGCGGTCTATGGCTACACCTTC. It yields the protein CASSLGRAVYGYTF.

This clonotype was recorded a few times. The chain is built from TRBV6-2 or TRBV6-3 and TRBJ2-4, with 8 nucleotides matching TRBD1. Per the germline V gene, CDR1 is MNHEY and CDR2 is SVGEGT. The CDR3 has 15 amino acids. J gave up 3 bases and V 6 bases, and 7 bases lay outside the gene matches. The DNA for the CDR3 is TGTGCCAGCAGCCCCGGGACAGGCGGCAAAAACATTCAGTACTTC. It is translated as CASSPGTGGKNIQYF.

CDR3 amino acids: CASSLRGCQETQYF. Written as DNA, the CDR3 is TGTGCCAGCAGCTTAAGGGGGTGCCAAGAGACCCAGTACTTC. The chain is built from TRBV7-6 and TRBJ2-5; D might be TRBD1 (6 bases). This CDR3 is built from 14 residues. The V gene's germline CDR1 is SGHVS and CDR2 FNYEAQ. Trimming took 2 bases from V and 1 from J, leaving 8 bases between them.

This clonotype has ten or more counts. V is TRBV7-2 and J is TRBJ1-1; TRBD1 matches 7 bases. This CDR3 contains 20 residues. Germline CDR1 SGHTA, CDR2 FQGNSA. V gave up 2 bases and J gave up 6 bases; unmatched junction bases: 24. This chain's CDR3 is CASSLPRLQGREVATPEAFF. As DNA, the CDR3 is TGTGCCAGCAGCTTACCGAGACTACAGGGGCGAGAGGTGGCAACCCCTGAAGCTTTCTTT.

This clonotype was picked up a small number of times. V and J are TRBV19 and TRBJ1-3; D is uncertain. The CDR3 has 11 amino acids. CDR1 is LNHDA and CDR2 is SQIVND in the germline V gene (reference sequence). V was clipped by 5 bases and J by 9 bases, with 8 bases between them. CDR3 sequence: CASSARTTIYF. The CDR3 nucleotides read TGTGCCAGTAGTGCCCGAACCACCATATATTTT.